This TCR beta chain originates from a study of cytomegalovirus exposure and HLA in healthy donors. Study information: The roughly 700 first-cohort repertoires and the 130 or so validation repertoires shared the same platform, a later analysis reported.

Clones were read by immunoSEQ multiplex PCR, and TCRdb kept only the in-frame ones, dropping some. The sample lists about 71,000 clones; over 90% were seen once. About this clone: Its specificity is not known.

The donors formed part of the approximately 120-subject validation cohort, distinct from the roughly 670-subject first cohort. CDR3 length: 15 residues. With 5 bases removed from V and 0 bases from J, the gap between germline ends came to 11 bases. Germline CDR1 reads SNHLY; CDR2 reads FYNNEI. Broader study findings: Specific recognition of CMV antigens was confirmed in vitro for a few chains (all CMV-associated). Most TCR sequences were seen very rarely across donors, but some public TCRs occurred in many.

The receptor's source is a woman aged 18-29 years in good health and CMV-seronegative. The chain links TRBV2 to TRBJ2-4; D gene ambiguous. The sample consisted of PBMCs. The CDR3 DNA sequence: TGTGCCAGCAGTTCGACTTTACTAGCCAAAAACATTCAGTACTTC. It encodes CASSSTLLAKNIQYF.